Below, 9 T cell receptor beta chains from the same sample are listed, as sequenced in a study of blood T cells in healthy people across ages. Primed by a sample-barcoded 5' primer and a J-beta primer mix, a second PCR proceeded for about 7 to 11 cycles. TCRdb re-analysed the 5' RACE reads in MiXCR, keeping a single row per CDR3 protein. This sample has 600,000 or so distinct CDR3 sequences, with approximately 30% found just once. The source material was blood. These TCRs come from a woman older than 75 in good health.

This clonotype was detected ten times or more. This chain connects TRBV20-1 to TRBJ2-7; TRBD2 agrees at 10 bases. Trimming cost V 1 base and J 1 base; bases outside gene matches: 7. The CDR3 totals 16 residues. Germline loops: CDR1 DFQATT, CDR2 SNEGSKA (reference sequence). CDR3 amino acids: CSARGARSGGSYEQYF. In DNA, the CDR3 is TGCAGTGCTAGAGGAGCCCGTAGCGGGGGGTCCTACGAGCAGTACTTC.

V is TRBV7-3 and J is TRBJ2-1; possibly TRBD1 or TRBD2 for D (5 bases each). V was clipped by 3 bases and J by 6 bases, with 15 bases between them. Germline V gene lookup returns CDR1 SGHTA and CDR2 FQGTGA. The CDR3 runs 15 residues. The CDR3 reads CASSFRAGRGNEQFF. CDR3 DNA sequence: TGTGCCAGCAGCTTCAGGGCAGGGAGAGGCAATGAGCAGTTCTTC. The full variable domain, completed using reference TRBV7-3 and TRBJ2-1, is GAGVSQTPSNKVTEKGKYVELRCDPISGHTALYWYRQSLGQGPEFLIYFQGTGAADDSGLPNDRFFAVRPEGSVSTLKIQRTERGDSAVYLCASSFRAGRGNEQFFGPGTRLTVL.

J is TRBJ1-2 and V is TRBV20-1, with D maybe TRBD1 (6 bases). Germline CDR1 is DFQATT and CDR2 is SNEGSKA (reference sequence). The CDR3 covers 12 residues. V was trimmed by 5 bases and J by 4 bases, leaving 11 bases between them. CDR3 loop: CSAPQGPYGYTF. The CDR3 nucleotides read TGCAGTGCTCCACAGGGTCCCTATGGCTACACCTTC.

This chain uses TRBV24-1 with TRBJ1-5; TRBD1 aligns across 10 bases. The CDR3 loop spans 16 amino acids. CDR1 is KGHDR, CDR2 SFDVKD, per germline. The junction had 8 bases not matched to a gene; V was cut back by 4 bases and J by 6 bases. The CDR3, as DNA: TGTGCCACCAGTGACGCCGGGACAGGGGACAGTCAGCCCCAGCATTTT. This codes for CATSDAGTGDSQPQHF.

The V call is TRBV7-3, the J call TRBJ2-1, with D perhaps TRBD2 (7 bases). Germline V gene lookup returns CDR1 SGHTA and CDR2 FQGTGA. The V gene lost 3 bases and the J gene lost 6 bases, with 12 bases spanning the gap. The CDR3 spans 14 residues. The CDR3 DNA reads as TGTGCCAGCAGCTTGGGGGGGGGCTTCAATGAGCAGTTCTTC. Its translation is CASSLGGGFNEQFF.

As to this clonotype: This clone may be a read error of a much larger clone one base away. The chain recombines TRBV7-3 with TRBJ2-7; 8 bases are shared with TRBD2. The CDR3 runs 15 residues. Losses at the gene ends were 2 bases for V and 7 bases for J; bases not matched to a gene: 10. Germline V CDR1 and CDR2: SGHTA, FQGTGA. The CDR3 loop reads CASSLLAGGTGEQYF. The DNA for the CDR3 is TGTGCCAGCAGCTTACTCGCGGGGGGCACGGGTGAGCAGTACTTC.

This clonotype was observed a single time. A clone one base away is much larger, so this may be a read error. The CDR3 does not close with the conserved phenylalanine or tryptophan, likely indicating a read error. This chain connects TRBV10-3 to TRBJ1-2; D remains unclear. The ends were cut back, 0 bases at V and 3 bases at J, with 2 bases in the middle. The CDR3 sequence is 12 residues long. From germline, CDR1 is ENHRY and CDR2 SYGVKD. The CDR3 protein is CAISESDYGYTV. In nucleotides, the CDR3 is TGTGCCATCAGTGAGTCTGACTATGGCTACACCGTC.

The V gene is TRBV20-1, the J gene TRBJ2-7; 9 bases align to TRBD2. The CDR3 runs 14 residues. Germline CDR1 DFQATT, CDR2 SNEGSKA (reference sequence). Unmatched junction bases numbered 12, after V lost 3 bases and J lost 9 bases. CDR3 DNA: TGCAGTGCTAGTCTCGCTAGCGGGAAACTAAGGCAGTACTTC. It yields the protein CSASLASGKLRQYF.

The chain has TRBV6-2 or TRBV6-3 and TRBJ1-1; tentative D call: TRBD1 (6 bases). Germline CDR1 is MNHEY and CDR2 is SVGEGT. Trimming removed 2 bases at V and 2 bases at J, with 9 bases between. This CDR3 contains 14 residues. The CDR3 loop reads CASSYGGYNTEAFF. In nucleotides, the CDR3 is TGTGCCAGCAGTTACGGGGGCTACAACACTGAAGCTTTCTTT.